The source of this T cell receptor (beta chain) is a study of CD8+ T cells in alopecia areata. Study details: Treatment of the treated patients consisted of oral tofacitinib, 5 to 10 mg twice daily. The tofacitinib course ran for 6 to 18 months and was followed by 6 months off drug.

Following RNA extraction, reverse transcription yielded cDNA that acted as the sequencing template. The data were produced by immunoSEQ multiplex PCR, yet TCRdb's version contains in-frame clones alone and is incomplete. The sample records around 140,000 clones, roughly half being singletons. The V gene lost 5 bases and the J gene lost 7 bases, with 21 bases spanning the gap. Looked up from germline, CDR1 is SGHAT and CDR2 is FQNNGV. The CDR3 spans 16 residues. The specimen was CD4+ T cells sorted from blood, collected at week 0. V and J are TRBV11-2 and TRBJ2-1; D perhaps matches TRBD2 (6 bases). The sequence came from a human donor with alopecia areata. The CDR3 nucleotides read TGTGCCAGCAGCAGAAGTGGGCGGGATAGTTTTAATGAGCAGTTCTTC. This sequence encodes CASSRSGRDSFNEQFF.